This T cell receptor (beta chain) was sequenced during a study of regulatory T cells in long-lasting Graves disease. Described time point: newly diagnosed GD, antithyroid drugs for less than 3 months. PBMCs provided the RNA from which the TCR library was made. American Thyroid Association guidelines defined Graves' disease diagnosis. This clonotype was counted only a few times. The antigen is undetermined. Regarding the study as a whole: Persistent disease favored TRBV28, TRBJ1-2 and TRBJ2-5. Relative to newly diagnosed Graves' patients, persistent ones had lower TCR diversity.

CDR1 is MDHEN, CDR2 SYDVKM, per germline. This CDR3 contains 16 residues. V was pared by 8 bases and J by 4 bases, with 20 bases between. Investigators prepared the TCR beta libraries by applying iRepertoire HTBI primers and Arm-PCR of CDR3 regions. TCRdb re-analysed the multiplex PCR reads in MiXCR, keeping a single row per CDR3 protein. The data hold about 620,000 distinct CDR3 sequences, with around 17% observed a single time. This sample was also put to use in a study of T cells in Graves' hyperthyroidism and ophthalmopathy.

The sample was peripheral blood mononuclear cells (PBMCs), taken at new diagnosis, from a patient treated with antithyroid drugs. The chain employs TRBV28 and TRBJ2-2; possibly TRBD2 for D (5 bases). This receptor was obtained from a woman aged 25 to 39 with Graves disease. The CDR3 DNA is TGTGCCAGCCGCGCGGGCCTACTTGCGGTCACCGGGGAGCTGTTTTTT. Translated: CASRAGLLAVTGELFF.